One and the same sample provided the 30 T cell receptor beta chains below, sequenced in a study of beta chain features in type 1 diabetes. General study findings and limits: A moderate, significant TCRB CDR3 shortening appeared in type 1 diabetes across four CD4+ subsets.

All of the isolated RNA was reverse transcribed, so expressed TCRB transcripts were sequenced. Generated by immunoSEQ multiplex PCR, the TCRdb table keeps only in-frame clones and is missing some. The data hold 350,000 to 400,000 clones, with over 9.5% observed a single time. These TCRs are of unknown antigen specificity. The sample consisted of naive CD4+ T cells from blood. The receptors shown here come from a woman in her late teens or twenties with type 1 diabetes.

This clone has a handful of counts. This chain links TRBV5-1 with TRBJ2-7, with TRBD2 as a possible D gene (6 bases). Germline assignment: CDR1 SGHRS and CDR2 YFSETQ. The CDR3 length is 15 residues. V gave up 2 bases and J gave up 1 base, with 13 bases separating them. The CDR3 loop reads CASSLVGGPSYEQYF. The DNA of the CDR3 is TGCGCCAGCAGCTTAGTGGGGGGTCCTTCCTACGAGCAGTACTTC.

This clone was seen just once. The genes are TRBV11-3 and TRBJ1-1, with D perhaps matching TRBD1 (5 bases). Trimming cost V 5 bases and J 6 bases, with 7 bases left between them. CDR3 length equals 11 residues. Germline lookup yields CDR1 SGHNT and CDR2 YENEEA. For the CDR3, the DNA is TGTGCCAGCAGCCGACAGTCTGAAGCTTTCTTT. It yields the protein CASSRQSEAFF. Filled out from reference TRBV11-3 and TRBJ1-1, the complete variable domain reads EAGVVQSPRYKIIEKKQPVAFWCNPISGHNTLYWYLQNLGQGPELLIRYENEEAVDDSQLPKDRFSAERLKGVDSTLKIQPAELGDSAVYLCASSRQSEAFFGQGTRLTVV.

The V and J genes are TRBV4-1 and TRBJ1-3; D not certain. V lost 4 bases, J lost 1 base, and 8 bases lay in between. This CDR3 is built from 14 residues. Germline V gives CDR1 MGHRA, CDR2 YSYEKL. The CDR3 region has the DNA TGCGCCAGCAGCCTCCGAGTATCTGGAAACACCATATATTTT. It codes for CASSLRVSGNTIYF.

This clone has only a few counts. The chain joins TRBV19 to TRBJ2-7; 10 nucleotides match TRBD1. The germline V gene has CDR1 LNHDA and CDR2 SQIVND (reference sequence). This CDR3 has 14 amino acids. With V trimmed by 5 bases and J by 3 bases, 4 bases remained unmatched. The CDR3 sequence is CASSGTGVGYEQYF. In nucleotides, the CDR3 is TGTGCCAGTAGTGGGACAGGGGTCGGCTACGAGCAGTACTTC.

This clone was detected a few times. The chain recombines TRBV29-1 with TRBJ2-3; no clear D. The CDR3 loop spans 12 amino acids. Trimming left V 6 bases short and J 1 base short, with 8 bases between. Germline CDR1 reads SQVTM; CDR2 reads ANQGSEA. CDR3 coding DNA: TGCAGCGTCCTACGGGGCACAGATACGCAGTATTTT. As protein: CSVLRGTDTQYF.

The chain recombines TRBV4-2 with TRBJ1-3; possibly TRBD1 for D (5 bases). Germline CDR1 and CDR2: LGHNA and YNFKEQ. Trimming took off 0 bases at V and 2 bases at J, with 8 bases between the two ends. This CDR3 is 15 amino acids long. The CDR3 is CASSQEATAGNTIYF. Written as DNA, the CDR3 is TGTGCCAGCAGCCAAGAAGCGACAGCTGGAAACACCATATATTTT.

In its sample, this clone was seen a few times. The CDR3 DNA is TGCGCCAGCAGCCAGACTAGCGGGGGGTATGATACGCAGTATTTT. It translates to CASSQTSGGYDTQYF. This chain links TRBV5-1 with TRBJ2-3; 13 bases agree with TRBD2. This CDR3 spans 15 amino acids. The trim removed 4 bases at V and 6 bases at J, leaving 5 bases unmatched. The germline gives CDR1 SGHRS, CDR2 YFSETQ.

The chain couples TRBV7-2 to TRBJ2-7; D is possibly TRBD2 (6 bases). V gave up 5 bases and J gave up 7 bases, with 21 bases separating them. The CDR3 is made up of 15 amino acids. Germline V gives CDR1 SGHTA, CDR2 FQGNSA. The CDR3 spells CASSAVTRVTGEQYF. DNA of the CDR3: TGTGCCAGCAGCGCCGTGACTAGGGTGACGGGAGAGCAGTACTTC.

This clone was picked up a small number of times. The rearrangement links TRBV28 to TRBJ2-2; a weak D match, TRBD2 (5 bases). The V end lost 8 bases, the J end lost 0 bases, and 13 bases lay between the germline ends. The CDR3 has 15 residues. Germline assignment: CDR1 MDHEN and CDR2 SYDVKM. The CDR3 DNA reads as TGTGCCAGCCTAAACGGGGAGCCGAACACCGGGGAGCTGTTTTTT. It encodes CASLNGEPNTGELFF.

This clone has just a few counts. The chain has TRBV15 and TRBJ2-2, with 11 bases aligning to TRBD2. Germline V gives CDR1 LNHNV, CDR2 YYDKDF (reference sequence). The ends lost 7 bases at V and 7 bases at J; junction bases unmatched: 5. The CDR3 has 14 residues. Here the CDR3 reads CATKLAGVSGELFF. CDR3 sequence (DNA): TGTGCCACCAAACTAGCGGGAGTTAGCGGGGAGCTGTTTTTT.

Here the CDR3 DNA reads TGTGCCAGCAGCTATGGACTAGCAGAGACCCAGTACTTC. It codes for CASSYGLAETQYF. The chain couples TRBV7-2 to TRBJ2-5; 8 positions agree with TRBD2. Germline V gene data show CDR1 as SGHTA and CDR2 as FQGNSA. V dropped 4 bases and J dropped 4; count of bases not matched to a gene: 2. This CDR3 contains 13 residues.

The CDR3 bases are TGCGCCAGCAGCCCAGGAATAGACTACAATGAGCAGTTCTTC. It specifies CASSPGIDYNEQFF. The chain is built from TRBV4-3 and TRBJ2-1, with unresolved D. This CDR3 is built from 14 residues. In germline, CDR1 is LGHNA, CDR2 YSLEER. The V end lost 4 bases, the J end lost 3 bases, and 10 bases lay between the germline ends.

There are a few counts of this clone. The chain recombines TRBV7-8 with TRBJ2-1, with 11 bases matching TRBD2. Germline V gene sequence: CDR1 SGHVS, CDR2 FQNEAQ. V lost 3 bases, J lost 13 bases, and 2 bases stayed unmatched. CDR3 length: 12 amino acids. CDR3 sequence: CASSLTSGEQFF. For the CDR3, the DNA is TGTGCCAGCAGCTTGACTAGCGGGGAACAGTTCTTC.

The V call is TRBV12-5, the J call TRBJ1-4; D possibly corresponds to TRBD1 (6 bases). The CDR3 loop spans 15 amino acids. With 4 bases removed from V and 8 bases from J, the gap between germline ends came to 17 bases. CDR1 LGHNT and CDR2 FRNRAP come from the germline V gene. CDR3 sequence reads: CASGSEYRDTEKLFF. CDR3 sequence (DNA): TGTGCTAGTGGTTCGGAGTACAGGGATACGGAAAAACTGTTTTTT.

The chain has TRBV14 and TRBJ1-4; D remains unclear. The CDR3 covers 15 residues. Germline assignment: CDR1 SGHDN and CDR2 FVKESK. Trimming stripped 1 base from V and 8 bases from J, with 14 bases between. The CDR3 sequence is CASSQGVGRSEKLFF. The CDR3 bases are TGTGCCAGCAGCCAAGGAGTCGGTAGATCCGAAAAACTGTTTTTT.

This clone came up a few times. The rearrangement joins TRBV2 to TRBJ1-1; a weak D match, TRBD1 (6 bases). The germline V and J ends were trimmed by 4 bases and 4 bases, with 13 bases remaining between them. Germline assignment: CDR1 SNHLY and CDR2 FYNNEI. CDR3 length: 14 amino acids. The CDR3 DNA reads TGTGCCAGCAGTGGACGACAGGTGAGCACTGAAGCTTTCTTT. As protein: CASSGRQVSTEAFF.

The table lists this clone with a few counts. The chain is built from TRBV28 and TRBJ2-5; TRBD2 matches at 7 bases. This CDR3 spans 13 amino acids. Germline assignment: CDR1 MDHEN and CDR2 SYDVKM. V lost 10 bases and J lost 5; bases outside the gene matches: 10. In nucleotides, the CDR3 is TGTGCCACCTGGGGAGGGCTGGGGGAGACCCAGTACTTC. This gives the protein CATWGGLGETQYF.

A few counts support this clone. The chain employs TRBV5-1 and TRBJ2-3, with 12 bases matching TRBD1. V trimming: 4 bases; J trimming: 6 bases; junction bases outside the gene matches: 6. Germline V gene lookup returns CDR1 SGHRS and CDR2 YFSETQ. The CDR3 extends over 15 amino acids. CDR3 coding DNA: TGCGCCAGCAGCAGGGGACAGGGGGCGCCGGATACGCAGTATTTT. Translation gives CASSRGQGAPDTQYF.

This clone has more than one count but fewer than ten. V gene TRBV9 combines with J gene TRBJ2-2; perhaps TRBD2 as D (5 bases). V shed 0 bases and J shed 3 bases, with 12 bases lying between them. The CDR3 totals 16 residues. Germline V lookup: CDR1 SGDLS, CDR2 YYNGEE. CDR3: CASSVEMRRDTGELFF. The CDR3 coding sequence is TGTGCCAGCAGCGTAGAGATGAGGCGGGACACCGGGGAGCTGTTTTTT.

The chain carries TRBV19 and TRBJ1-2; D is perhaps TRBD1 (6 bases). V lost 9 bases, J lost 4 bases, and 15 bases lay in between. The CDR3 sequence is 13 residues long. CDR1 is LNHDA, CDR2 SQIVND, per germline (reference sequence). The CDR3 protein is CASGDTLAYGYTF. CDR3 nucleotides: TGTGCCAGCGGGGACACGTTGGCCTATGGCTACACCTTC. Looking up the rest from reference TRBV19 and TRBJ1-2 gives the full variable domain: DGGITQSPKYLFRKEGQNVTLSCEQNLNHDAMYWYRQDPGQGLRLIYYSQIVNDFQKGDIAEGYSVSREKKESFPLTVTSAQKNPTAFYLCASGDTLAYGYTFGSGTRLTVV.

The CDR3 spells CSVGLGTKNTEAFF. CDR3 coding DNA: TGCAGCGTTGGTCTGGGGACAAAGAACACTGAAGCTTTCTTT. V and J are TRBV29-1 and TRBJ1-1, with D possibly being TRBD1 (6 bases). Trimming removed 4 bases from V and 1 base from J, with 13 bases in between. CDR3 length: 14 amino acids. Germline-derived CDR1 and CDR2 are SQVTM and ANQGSEA.

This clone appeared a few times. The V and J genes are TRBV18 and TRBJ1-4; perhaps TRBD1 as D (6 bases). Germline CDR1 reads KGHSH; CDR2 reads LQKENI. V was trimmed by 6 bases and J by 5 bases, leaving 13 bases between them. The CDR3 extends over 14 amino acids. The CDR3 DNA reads TGTGCCAGCTCCCACGGACAGACGAATGAAAAACTGTTTTTT. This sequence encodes CASSHGQTNEKLFF.

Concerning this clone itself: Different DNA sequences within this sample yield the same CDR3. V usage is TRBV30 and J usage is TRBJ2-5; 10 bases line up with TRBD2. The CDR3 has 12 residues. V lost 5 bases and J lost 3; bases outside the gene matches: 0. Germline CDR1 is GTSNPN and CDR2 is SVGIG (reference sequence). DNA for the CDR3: TGTGCCTGGGGACTAGCGGAAGAGACCCAGTACTTC. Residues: CAWGLAEETQYF. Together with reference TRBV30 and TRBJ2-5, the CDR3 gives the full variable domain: SQTIHQWPATLVQPVGSPLSLECTVEGTSNPNLYWYRQAAGRGLQLLFYSVGIGQISSEVPQNLSASRPQDRQFILSSKKLLLSDSGFYLCAWGLAEETQYFGPGTRLLVL.

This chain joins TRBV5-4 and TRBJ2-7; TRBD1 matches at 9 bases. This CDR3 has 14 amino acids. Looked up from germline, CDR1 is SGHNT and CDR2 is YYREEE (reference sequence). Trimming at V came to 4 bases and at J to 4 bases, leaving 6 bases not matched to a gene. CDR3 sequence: CASSDGQGLYEQYF. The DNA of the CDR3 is TGTGCCAGCAGCGATGGACAGGGGCTATACGAGCAGTACTTC.

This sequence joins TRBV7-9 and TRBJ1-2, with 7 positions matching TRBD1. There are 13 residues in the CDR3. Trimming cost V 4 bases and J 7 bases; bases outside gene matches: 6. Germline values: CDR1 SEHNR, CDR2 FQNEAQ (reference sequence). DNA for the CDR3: TGTGCCAGCAGCTCCGAACAGGGGTCTGGCTACACCTTC. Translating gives CASSSEQGSGYTF.

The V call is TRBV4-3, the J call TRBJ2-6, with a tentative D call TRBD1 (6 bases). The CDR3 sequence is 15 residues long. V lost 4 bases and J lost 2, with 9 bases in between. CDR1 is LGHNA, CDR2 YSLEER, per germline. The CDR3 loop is CASSPNRAGANVLTF. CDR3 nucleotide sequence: TGCGCCAGCAGCCCCAACAGGGCTGGGGCCAACGTCCTGACTTTC.

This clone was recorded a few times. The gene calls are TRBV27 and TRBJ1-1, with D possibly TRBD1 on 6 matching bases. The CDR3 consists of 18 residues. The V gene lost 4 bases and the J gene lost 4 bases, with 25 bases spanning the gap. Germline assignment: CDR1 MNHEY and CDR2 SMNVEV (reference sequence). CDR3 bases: TGTGCCAGCAGTTCGGTTCCCCGAACAGGGCCCGGAATCACTGAAGCTTTCTTT. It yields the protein CASSSVPRTGPGITEAFF.

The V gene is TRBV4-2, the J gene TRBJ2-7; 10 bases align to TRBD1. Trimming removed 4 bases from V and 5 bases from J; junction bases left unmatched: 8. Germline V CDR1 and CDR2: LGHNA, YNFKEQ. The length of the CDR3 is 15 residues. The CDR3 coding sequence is TGTGCCAGCAGCCGTTACGGACAGGGGGTGGACGAGCAGTACTTC. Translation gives CASSRYGQGVDEQYF.

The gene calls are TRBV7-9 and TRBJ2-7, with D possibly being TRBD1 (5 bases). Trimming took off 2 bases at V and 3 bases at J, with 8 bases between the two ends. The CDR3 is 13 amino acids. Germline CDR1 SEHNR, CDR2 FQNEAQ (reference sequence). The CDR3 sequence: CASSLLDNYEQYF. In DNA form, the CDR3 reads TGTGCCAGCAGCTTATTGGACAACTACGAGCAGTACTTC.

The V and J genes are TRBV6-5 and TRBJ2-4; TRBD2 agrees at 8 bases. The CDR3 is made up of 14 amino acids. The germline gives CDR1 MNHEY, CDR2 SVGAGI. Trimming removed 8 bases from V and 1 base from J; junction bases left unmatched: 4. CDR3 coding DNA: TGTGCCAGCCGAGCGGGAGTGGCCAAAAACATTCAGTACTTC. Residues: CASRAGVAKNIQYF.